Sequencing of this T cell receptor (beta chain) was carried out in a study of T cells in Graves' hyperthyroidism and ophthalmopathy (dated by TCRdb to between 2018 and 2021). With respect to the entire study: Peripheral blood samples were taken at initial diagnosis, before any treatment was given. To identify distinguishing TCR V-J signatures, a discovery cohort of 90 to 100 patients was used, comprising some 43 with Graves' ophthalmopathy and around 60 with stable Graves' hyperthyroidism. The paper reports TCR Vbeta CDR3 sequencing of roughly 140 peripheral blood samples: 43 ophthalmopathy, about 75 hyperthyroidism and some 17 progressor patients. Prospective prediction of ophthalmopathy was tested in an independent validation cohort consisting of some 18 hyperthyroidism patients and around 17 patients who later progressed to ophthalmopathy. Once sampling was done, hyperthyroidism patients were given methimazole at a starting dose of 30 mg daily, whereas ophthalmopathy patients were given high-dose intravenous methylprednisolone. The study also compared thyroid tissue and blood T-cell repertoires from about six Graves' hyperthyroidism patients. The 90 to 100 discovery patients were randomly divided into training and test sets at a 7:3 ratio. Overall results and qualifications from the work: In cross-validation, a model built on a 13 V-J signature told ophthalmopathy apart from stable hyperthyroidism with 87.88% sensitivity and roughly 83% specificity, and in testing the same model reached 80%/75%. In validation, the model predicted progression to ophthalmopathy a median of roughly 6.1 months before onset, with about 64% sensitivity and 72.22% specificity. Blood samples also contained most of the expanded thyroid clonotypes (frequency above 0.001), which suggests that blood repertoires may reflect thyroid immune responses. No statistical method was used to fix the sample size in advance, and group allocation was not hidden from the investigators.

In the ophthalmopathy patients, disease was moderately to severely active, with a Clinical Activity Score of 3 or more, a NOSPECS grade of 4 or more, and a duration of less than 3 months. Any patient with an uncontrolled infection, another autoimmune disease, pregnancy or lactation was excluded. Diagnoses were based on clinical symptoms, serum thyroxine and TRAb, thyroid ultrasound and orbital computed tomography. PBMCs were separated from about 10 ml of fresh peripheral blood using Ficoll-Paque density gradient centrifugation. Total RNA was extracted with Trizol reagent, and quality was checked on an Agilent 2100 Bioanalyzer. This clonotype was seen ten or more times. What this receptor recognizes is not known. This could be a read error, since a much larger clone is one nucleotide away. Amplification of TCR beta CDR3 regions was carried out from RNA transcripts. A first-round RT-PCR of the TCR CDR3 used the HTBI primer set with the Qiagen OneStep RT-PCR kit. Libraries were constructed in a second round of multiplex PCR, after which size selection and purification were carried out. Paired-end sequencing of the libraries was performed with 100 bp reads on an Illumina HiSeq2000. From the authors' description of their analysis: SOAPnuke was used to process the raw data, removing reads that contained adapters or uncalled bases, had a mean Phred below 15, or lacked an exact match to the constant primer or identifier. High-quality paired reads were merged with COPE v1.2.5, and unique nucleotide sequences were defined as clonotypes. Clonotypes were aligned to IMGT TRBV, TRBD and TRBJ reference segments using MiTCR v1.1. The analysis was restricted to V-J combinations with a frequency above 0.0001, which together covered 99.2% of the repertoires. The TCS score was defined as F50 (clonal expansion) divided by E x V (chaos), with BLOSUM62-based TCRdist calculated between CDR3 peptides within each V-J. Welch's t-statistics and random forest reduced roughly 500 V-J features to roughly 13, which were used in a naive Bayes classifier (R e1071). The raw public data were reprocessed by TCRdb itself: fastp quality trimming at Q25, MiXCR clonotype calling, in-frame beta chains only. Each CDR3 protein appears once, grouped with its most common genes and DNA. The V and J calls follow TCRdb's processing rather than the paper's. Present in this sample are 400,000 to 550,000 distinct CDR3 sequences, approximately 25% of which were seen just once. The ten most abundant clones make up roughly 10% of the sample.

Sequencing was done on a sample of blood. This receptor was identified in a woman aged 30 to 39 with Graves' ophthalmopathy.

The DNA reads TGCGCCAGCAGCGACGGGGACAGGGTCTACGAGCCGTACTTC. This yields the protein CASSDGDRVYEPYF. The chain is made from TRBV5-1 and TRBJ2-7, and TRBD1 aligns with 9 junction nucleotides. Including cysteine and phenylalanine, the CDR3 has 14 amino acids. Just CDR3 DNA is preserved here, 42 bases in frame from base 1. For CDR1 and CDR2, the germline V gene lists SGHRS and YFSETQ.